The text below deals with one TCR beta chain. Its antigen is as yet unknown. V lost 4 bases, J lost 4 bases, and 18 bases lay in between. The CDR3 is made up of 15 amino acids. Germline CDR1 is SGHNT and CDR2 is YYREEE (reference sequence). These data originate in a study of liver allograft versus peripheral blood T cells. About the study: Transplanted livers held T cell receptor repertoires, and these were compared with repertoires in recipients' peripheral blood. Study-level findings and limits: There were reportedly differences between T cell receptor repertoires inside liver allografts and those in peripheral blood.

TCRdb called the reads again in MiXCR, with one record for every CDR3 protein. The sample holds 2,500 to 3,000 distinct CDR3 sequences; 16% are singletons and the top ten take roughly 6%. This sequence joins TRBV5-4 and TRBJ2-7; D might be TRBD2 (7 bases). This TCR derives from a human patient who had a liver transplant. The graft donor may be the source of some T cells. CDR3 residues: CASSNKGGALYEQYF. In DNA form, the CDR3 reads TGTGCCAGCAGCAACAAAGGGGGGGCTCTATACGAGCAGTACTTC.